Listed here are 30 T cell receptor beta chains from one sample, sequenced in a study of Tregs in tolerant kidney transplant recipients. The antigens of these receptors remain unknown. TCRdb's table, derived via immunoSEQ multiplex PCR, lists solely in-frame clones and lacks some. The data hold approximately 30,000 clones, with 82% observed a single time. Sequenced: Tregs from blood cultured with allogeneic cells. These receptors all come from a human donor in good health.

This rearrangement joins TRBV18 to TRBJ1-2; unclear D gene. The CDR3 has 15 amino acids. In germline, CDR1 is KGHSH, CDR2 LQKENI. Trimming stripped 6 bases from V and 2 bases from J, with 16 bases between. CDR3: CASSPASGVNYGYTF. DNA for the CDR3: TGTGCCAGCTCCCCAGCAAGTGGAGTGAACTATGGCTACACCTTC.

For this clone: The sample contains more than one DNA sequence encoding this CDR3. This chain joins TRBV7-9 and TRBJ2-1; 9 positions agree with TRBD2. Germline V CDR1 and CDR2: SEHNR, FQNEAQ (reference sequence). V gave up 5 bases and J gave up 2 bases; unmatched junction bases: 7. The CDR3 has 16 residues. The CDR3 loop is CASSPYSGGTYNEQFF. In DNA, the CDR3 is TGTGCCAGCAGCCCCTATAGCGGGGGCACCTACAATGAGCAGTTCTTC.

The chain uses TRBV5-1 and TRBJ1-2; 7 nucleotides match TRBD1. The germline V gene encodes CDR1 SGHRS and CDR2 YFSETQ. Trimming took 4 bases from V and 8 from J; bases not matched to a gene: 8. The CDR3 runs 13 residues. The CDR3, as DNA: TGCGCCAGCAGCCCGTCCCAGGGGGAGGGCTACACCTTC. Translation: CASSPSQGEGYTF. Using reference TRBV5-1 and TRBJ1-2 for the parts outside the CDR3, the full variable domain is KAGVTQTPRYLIKTRGQQVTLSCSPISGHRSVSWYQQTPGQGLQFLFEYFSETQRNKGNFPGRFSGRQFSNSRSEMNVSTLELGDSALYLCASSPSQGEGYTFGSGTRLTVV.

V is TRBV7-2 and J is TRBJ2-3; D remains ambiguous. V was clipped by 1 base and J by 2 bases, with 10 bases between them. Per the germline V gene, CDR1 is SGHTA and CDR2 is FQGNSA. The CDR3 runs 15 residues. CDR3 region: CASSLDGSYTDTQYF. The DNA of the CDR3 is TGTGCCAGCAGCTTAGATGGCAGTTACACAGATACGCAGTATTTT.

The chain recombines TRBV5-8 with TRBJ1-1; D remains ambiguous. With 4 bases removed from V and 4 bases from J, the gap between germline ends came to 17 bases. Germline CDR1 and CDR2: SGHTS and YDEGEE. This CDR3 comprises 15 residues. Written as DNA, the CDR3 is TGTGCCAGCAGCACATGGACCGAATTTGGCACTGAAGCTTTCTTT. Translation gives CASSTWTEFGTEAFF.

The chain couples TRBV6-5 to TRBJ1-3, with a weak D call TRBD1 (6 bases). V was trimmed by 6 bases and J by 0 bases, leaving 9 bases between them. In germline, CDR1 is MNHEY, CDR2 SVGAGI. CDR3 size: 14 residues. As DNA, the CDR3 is TGTGCCAGCAGGACAGGTGTCTCTGGAAACACCATATATTTT. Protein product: CASRTGVSGNTIYF.

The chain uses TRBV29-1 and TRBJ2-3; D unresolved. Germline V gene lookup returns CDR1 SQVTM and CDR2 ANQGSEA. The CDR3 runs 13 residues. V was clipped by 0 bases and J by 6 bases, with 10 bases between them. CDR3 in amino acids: CSVEESPSDTQYF. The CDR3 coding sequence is TGCAGCGTTGAAGAGTCTCCATCGGATACGCAGTATTTT.

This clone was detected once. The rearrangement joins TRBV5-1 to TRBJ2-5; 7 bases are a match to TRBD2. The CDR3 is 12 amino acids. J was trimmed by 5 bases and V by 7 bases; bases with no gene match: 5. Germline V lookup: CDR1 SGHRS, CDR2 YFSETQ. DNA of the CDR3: TGCGCCAGCGCGGGAGCGGGGGAGACCCAGTACTTC. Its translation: CASAGAGETQYF.

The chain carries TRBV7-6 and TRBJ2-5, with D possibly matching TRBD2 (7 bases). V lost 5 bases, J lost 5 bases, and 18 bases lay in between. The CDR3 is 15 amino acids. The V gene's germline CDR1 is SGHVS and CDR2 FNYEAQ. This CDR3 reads CASSLGGAGLETQYF. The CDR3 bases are TGTGCCAGCAGCCTAGGGGGGGCAGGACTGGAGACCCAGTACTTC.

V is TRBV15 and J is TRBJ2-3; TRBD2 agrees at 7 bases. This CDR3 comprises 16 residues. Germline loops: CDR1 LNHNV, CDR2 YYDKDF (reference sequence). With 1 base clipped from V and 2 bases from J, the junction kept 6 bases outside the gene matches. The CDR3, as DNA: TGTGCCACCAGCAGAGCAGCGGGGCTTAACACAGATACGCAGTATTTT. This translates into CATSRAAGLNTDTQYF.

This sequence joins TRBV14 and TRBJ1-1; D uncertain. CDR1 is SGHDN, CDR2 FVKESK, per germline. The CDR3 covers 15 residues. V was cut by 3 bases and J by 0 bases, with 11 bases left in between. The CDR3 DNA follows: TGTGCCAGCAGCCAGGGGAACTTAATGAACACTGAAGCTTTCTTT. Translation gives CASSQGNLMNTEAFF.

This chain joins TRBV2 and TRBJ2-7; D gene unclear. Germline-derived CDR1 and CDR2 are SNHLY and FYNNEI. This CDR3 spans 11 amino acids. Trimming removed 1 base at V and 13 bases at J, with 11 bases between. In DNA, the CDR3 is TGTGCCAGCAGTGAAGACTCCACTTCCTACTTC. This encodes CASSEDSTSYF.

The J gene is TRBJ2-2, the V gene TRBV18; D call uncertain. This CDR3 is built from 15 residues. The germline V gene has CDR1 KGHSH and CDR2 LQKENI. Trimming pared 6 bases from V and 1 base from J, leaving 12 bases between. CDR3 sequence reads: CASSSFYGNTGELFF. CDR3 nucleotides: TGTGCCAGCTCCTCCTTTTACGGGAACACCGGGGAGCTGTTTTTT. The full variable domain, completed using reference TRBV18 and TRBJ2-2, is NAGVMQNPRHLVRRRGQEARLRCSPMKGHSHVYWYRQLPEEGLKFMVYLQKENIIDESGMPKERFSAEFPKEGPSILRIQQVVRGDSAAYFCASSSFYGNTGELFFGEGSRLTVL.

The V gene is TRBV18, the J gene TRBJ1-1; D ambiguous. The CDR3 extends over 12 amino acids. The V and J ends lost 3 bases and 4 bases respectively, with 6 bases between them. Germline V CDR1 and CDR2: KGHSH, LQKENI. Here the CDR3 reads CASSPVGTEAFF. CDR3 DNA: TGTGCCAGCTCACCCGTGGGCACTGAAGCTTTCTTT. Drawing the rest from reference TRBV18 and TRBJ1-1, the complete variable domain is NAGVMQNPRHLVRRRGQEARLRCSPMKGHSHVYWYRQLPEEGLKFMVYLQKENIIDESGMPKERFSAEFPKEGPSILRIQQVVRGDSAAYFCASSPVGTEAFFGQGTRLTVV.

The CDR3 sequence is CASSWKPGHAVAFF. In DNA form, the CDR3 reads TGCGCCAGCAGCTGGAAACCGGGACACGCTGTAGCTTTCTTT. The chain employs TRBV5-1 and TRBJ1-1, with D maybe TRBD1 (6 bases). Per the germline V gene, CDR1 is SGHRS and CDR2 is YFSETQ. The CDR3 length is 14 residues. V lost 3 bases and J 10 bases, leaving 19 bases between the germline ends.

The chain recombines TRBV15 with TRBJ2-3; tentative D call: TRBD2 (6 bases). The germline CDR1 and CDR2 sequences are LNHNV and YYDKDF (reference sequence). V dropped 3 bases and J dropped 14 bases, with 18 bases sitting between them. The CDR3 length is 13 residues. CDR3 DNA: TGTGCCACCAGCAGTGAACCGGGACTCACTCCGTATTTT. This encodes CATSSEPGLTPYF.

CDR3 in DNA: TGTGCCAGCAGTGGAGGAAAGAGGGGGCTCCGCACTGAAGCTTTCTTT. It yields the protein CASSGGKRGLRTEAFF. The V and J genes are TRBV2 and TRBJ1-1; 7 bases agree with TRBD1. J lost 4 bases, V lost 4 bases, and 12 bases had no gene match. The CDR3 runs to 16 residues. The germline V gene has CDR1 SNHLY and CDR2 FYNNEI.

The chain's CDR3 is CASSLERYQETQYF. In nucleotides, the CDR3 is TGCGCCAGCAGCTTGGAGAGGTACCAAGAGACCCAGTACTTC. The J gene is TRBJ2-5, the V gene TRBV5-1; D unresolved. Deletions cut 0 bases from V and 0 bases from J, with 6 bases between. This CDR3 comprises 14 residues. Germline V lookup: CDR1 SGHRS, CDR2 YFSETQ.

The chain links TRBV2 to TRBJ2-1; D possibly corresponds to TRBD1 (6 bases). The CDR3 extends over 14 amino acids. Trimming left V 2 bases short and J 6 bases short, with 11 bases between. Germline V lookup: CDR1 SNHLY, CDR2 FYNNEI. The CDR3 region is CASSEQGRLNEQFF. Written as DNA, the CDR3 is TGTGCCAGCAGTGAACAGGGGAGACTCAATGAGCAGTTCTTC.

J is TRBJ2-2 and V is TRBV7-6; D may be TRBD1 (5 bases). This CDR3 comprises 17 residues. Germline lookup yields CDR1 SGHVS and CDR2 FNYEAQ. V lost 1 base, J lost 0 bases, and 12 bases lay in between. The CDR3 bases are TGTGCCAGCAGCTTAGGGGTCTCAGGGCCGAACACCGGGGAGCTGTTTTTT. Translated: CASSLGVSGPNTGELFF.

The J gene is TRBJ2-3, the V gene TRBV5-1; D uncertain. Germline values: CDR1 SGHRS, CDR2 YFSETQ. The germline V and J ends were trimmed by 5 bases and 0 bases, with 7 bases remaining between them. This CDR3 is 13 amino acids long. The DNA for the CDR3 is TGCGCCAGCAGAGCCCAGAGCACAGATACGCAGTATTTT. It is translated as CASRAQSTDTQYF.

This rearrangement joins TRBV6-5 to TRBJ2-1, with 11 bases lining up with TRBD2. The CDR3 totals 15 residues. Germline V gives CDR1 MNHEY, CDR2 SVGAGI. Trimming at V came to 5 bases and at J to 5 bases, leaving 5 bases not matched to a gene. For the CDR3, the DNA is TGTGCCAGCAGTCGTAGCGGGAGGGCCGACAATGAGCAGTTCTTC. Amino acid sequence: CASSRSGRADNEQFF.

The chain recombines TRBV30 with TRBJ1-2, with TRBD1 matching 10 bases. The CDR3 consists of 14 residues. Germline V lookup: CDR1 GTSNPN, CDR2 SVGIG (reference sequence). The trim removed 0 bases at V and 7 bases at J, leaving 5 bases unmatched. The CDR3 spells CAWSVSGTGVGYTF. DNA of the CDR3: TGTGCCTGGAGTGTCTCCGGGACAGGGGTTGGCTACACCTTC.

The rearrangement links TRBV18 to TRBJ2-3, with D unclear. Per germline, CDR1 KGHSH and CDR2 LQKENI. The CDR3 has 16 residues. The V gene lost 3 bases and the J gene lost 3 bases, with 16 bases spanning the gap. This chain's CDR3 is CASSPLRDSPTDTQYF. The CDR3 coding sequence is TGTGCCAGCTCACCGCTACGCGACTCCCCTACAGATACGCAGTATTTT.

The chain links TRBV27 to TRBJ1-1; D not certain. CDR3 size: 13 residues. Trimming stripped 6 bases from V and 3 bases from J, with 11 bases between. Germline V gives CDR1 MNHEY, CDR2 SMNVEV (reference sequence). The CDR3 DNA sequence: TGTGCCAGCAGGGGTGACCGATACACTGAAGCTTTCTTT. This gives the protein CASRGDRYTEAFF.

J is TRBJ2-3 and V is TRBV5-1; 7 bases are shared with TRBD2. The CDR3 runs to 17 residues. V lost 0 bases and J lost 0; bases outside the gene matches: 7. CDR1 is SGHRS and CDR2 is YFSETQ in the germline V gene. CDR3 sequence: CASSLGFSGSSTDTQYF. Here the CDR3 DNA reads TGCGCCAGCAGCTTGGGCTTTAGCGGGTCGAGCACAGATACGCAGTATTTT.

CDR3 sequence: CASSSRDTQYF. The CDR3 DNA follows: TGTGCCAGCAGCTCTAGAGATACGCAGTATTTT. The chain couples TRBV5-4 to TRBJ2-3; D remains ambiguous. The CDR3 contains 11 residues. V lost 3 bases and J lost 5, with 4 bases in between. CDR1 is SGHNT and CDR2 is YYREEE in the germline V gene (reference sequence).

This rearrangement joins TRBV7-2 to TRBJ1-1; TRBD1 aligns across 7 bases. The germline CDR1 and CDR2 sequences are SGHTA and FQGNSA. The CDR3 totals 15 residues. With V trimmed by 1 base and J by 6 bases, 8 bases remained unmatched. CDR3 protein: CASSLVGQGVSEAFF. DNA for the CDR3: TGTGCCAGCAGCTTAGTAGGGCAGGGGGTCTCTGAAGCTTTCTTT.

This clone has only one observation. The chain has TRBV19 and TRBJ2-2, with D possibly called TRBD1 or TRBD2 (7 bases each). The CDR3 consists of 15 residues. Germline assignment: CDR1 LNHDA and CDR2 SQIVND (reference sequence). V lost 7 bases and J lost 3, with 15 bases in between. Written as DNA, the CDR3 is TGTGCCAGTAAGGGGGCGGGGGCTTACACCGGGGAGCTGTTTTTT. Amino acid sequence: CASKGAGAYTGELFF.

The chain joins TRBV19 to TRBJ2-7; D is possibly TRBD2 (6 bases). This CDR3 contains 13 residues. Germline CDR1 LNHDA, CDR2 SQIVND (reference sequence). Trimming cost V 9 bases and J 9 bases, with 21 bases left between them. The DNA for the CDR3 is TGTGCCAGCGGGGGACTTAAGGGGATCGGGCAGTACTTC. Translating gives CASGGLKGIGQYF. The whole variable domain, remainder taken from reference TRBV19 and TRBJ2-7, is DGGITQSPKYLFRKEGQNVTLSCEQNLNHDAMYWYRQDPGQGLRLIYYSQIVNDFQKGDIAEGYSVSREKKESFPLTVTSAQKNPTAFYLCASGGLKGIGQYFGPGTRLTVT.